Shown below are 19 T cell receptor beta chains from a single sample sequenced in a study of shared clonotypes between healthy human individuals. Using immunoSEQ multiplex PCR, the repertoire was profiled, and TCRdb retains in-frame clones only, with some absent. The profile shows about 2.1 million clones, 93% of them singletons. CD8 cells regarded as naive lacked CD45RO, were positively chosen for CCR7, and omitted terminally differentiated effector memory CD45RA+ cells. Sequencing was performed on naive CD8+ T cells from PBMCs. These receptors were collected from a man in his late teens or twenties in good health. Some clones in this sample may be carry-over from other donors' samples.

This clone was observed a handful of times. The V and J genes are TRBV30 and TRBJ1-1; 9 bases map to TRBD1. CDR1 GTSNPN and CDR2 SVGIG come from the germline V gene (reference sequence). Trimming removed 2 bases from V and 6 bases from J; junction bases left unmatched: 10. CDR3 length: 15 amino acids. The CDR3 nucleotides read TGTGCCTGGAGTTCTCGACAGGGGGTAATGGCTGAAGCTTTCTTT. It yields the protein CAWSSRQGVMAEAFF.

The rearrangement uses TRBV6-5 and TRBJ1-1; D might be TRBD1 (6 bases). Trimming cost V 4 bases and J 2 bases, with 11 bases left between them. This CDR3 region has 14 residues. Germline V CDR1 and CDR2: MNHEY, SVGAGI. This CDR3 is CASSSPDSNTEAFF. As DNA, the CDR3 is TGTGCCAGCAGTTCCCCGGACAGTAACACTGAAGCTTTCTTT.

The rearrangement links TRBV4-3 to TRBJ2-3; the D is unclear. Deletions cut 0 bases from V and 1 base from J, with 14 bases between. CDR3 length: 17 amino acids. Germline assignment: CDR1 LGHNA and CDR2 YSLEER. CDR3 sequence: CASSQEHPSPRTDTQYF. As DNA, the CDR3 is TGCGCCAGCAGCCAAGAACATCCGAGTCCCCGCACAGATACGCAGTATTTT.

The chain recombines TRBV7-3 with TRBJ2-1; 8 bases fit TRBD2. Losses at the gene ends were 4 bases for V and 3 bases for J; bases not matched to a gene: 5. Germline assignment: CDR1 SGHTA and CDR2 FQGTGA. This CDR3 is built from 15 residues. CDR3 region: CASSYSGEFYNEQFF. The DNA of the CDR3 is TGTGCCAGCAGCTATAGCGGGGAGTTCTACAATGAGCAGTTCTTC.

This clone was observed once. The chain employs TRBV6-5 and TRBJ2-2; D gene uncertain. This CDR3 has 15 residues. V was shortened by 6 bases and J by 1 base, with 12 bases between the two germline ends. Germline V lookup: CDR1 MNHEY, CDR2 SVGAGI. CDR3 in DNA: TGTGCCAGCAGACCCGGACGAGAGAACACCGGGGAGCTGTTTTTT. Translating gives CASRPGRENTGELFF.

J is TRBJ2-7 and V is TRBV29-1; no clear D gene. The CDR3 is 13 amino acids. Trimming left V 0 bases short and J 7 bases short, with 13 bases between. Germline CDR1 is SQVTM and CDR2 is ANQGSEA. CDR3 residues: CSVEEGASQEQYF. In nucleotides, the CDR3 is TGCAGCGTTGAAGAAGGCGCAAGCCAAGAGCAGTACTTC.

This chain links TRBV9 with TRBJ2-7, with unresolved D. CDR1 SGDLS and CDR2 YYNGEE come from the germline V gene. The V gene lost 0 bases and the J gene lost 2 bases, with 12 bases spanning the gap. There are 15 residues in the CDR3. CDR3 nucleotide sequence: TGTGCCAGCAGCGTAGAGCCCTCAGCTACCTACGAGCAGTACTTC. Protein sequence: CASSVEPSATYEQYF.

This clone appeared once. CDR3 loop: CASSLEGGGETQYF. Written as DNA, the CDR3 is TGTGCCAGCAGCTTGGAGGGAGGCGGAGAGACCCAGTACTTC. The chain links TRBV5-6 to TRBJ2-5; possibly TRBD2 for D (6 bases). CDR1 and CDR2 from the germline V gene are SGHDT and YYEEEE. The V and J ends lost 0 bases and 4 bases respectively, with 10 bases between them. The CDR3 loop spans 14 amino acids. Supplemented by reference TRBV5-6 and TRBJ2-5, the full variable domain reads DAGVTQSPTHLIKTRGQQVTLRCSPKSGHDTVSWYQQALGQGPQFIFQYYEEEERQRGNFPDRFSGHQFPNYSSELNVNALLLGDSALYLCASSLEGGGETQYFGPGTRLLVL.

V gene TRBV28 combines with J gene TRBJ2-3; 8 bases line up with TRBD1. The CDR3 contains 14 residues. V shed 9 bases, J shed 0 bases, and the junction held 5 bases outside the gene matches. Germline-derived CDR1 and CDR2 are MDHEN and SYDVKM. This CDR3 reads CASEQGVSTDTQYF. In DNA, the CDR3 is TGTGCCAGTGAACAGGGGGTCAGCACAGATACGCAGTATTTT. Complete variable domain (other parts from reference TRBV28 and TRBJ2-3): DVKVTQSSRYLVKRTGEKVFLECVQDMDHENMFWYRQDPGLGLRLIYFSYDVKMKEKGDIPEGYSVSREKKERFSLILESASTNQTSMYLCASEQGVSTDTQYFGPGTRLTVL.

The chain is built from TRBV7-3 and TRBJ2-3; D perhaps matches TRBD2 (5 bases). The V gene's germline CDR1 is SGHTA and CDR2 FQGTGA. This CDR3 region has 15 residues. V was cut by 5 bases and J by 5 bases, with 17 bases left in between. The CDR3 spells CASSPDRTREDTQYF. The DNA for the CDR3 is TGTGCCAGCAGCCCCGACCGGACCCGGGAAGATACGCAGTATTTT. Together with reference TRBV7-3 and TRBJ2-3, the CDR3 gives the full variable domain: GAGVSQTPSNKVTEKGKYVELRCDPISGHTALYWYRQSLGQGPEFLIYFQGTGAADDSGLPNDRFFAVRPEGSVSTLKIQRTERGDSAVYLCASSPDRTREDTQYFGPGTRLTVL.

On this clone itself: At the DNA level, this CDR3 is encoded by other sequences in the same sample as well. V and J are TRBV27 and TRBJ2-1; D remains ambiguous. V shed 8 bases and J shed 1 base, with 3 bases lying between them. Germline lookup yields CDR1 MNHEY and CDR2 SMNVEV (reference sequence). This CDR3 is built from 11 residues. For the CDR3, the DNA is TGTGCCAGCGTTTCCTACAATGAGCAGTTCTTC. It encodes CASVSYNEQFF.

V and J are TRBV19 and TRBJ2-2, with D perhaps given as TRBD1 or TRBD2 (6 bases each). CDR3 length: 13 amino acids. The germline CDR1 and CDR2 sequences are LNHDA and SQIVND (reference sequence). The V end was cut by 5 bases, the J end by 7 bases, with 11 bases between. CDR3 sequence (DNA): TGTGCCAGTAGTGAGGGGGGTGTCGGGGAGCTGTTTTTT. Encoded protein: CASSEGGVGELFF. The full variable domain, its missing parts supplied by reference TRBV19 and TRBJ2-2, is DGGITQSPKYLFRKEGQNVTLSCEQNLNHDAMYWYRQDPGQGLRLIYYSQIVNDFQKGDIAEGYSVSREKKESFPLTVTSAQKNPTAFYLCASSEGGVGELFFGEGSRLTVL.

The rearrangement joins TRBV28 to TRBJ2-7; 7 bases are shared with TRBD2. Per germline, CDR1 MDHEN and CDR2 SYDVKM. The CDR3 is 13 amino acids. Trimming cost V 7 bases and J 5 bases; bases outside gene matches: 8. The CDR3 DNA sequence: TGTGCCAGCAATATACTGGCGGGGGACGAGCAGTACTTC. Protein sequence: CASNILAGDEQYF.

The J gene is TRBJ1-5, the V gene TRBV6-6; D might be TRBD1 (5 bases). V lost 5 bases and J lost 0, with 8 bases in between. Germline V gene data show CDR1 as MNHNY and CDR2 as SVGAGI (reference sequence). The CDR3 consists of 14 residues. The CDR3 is CASSGHYSNQPQHF. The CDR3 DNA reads TGTGCCAGCAGTGGACACTATAGCAATCAGCCCCAGCATTTT.

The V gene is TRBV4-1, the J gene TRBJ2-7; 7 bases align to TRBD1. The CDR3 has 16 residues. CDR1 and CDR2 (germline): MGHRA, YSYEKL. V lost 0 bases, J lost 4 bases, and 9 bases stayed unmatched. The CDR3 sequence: CASSQEEKQGNYEQYF. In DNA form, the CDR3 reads TGCGCCAGCAGCCAAGAGGAGAAACAGGGGAATTACGAGCAGTACTTC.

DNA for the CDR3: TGTGCCAGCAGCACAGGGGGCAACGGTGGAAACACCATATATTTT. Translated: CASSTGGNGGNTIYF. V and J are TRBV9 and TRBJ1-3; 9 nucleotides match TRBD1. The CDR3 is 15 amino acids. From germline, CDR1 is SGDLS and CDR2 YYNGEE. J lost 3 bases, V lost 4 bases, and 5 bases had no gene match.

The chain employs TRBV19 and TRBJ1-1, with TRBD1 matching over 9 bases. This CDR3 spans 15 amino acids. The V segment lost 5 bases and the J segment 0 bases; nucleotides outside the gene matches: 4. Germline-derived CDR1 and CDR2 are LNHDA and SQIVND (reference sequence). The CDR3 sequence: CASSLWTGVNTEAFF. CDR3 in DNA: TGTGCCAGTAGTCTGTGGACAGGGGTGAACACTGAAGCTTTCTTT.

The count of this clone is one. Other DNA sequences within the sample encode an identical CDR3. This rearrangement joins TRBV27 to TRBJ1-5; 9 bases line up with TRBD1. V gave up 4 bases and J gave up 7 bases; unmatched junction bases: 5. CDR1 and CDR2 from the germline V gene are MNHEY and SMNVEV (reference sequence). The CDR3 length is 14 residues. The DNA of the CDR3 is TGTGCCAGCAGTTACGGGACAGGGAACCAGCCCCAGCATTTT. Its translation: CASSYGTGNQPQHF.

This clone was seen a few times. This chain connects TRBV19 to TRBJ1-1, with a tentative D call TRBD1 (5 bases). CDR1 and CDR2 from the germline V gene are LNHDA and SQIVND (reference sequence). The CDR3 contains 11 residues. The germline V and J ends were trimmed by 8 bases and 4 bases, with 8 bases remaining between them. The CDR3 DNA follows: TGTGCCAGTGGACACCCCACTGAAGCTTTCTTT. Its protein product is CASGHPTEAFF.